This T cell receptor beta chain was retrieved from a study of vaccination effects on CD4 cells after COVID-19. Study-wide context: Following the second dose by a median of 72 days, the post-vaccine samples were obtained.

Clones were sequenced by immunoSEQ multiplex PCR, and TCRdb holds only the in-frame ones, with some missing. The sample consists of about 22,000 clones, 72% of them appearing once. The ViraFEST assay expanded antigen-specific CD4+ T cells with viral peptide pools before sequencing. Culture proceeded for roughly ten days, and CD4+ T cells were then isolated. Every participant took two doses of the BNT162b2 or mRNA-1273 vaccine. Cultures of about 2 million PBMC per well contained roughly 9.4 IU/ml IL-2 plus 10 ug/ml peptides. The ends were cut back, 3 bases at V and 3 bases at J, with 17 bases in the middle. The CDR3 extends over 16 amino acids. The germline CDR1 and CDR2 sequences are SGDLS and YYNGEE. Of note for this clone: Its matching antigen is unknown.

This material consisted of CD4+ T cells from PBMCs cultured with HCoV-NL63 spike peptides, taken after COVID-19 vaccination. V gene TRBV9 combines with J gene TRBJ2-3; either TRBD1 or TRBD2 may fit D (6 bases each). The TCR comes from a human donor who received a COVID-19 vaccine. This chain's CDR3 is CASSAGGGGGTDTQYF. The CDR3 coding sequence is TGTGCCAGCAGCGCGGGTGGGGGCGGAGGGACAGATACGCAGTATTTT.